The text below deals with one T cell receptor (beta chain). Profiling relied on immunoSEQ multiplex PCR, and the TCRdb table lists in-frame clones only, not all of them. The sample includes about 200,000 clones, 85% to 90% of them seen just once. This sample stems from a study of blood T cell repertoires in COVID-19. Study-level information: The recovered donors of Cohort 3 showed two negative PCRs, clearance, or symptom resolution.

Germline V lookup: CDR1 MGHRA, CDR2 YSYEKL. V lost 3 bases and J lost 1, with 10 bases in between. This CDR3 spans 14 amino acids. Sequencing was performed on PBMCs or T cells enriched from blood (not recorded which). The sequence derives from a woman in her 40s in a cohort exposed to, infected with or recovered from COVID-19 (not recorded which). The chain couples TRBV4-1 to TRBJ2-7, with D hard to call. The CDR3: CASSQEHPSYEQYF. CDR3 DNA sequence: TGCGCCAGCAGCCAGGAGCATCCTTCCTACGAGCAGTACTTC.